The present T cell receptor (beta chain) was sequenced within a study of blood T cell repertoires in COVID-19. Turning to the study itself: Specimens from acute and convalescent COVID-19 originated in the United States, Italy and Spain. Sources were T cells, B-cell-depleted T cells, or PBMCs; the material itself was cDNA or gDNA.

As originally analysed: By means of reference gene primer amplification, nucleated cell counts were estimated. Some clones are missing from TCRdb's copy, which holds only in-frame ones; the method was immunoSEQ multiplex PCR. The V and J calls and clone size come from that table; D and trimming were worked out from the DNA. The table records about 40,000 clones, 80% to 90% of them present only once. CDR1 is SGHNT and CDR2 is YYREEE in the germline V gene (reference sequence). Trimming took off 4 bases at V and 7 bases at J, with 9 bases between the two ends. The CDR3 has 12 residues. The clonotype was recovered from a man in his forties with active COVID-19. V and J are TRBV5-4 and TRBJ2-1; D might be TRBD1 (5 bases). The source material was peripheral blood. The CDR3 reads CASSRGRNEQFF. The CDR3 nucleotides read TGTGCCAGCAGCAGGGGAAGGAATGAGCAGTTCTTC.